These 21 T cell receptor beta chains were sequenced from one sample in a study of blood T cells in healthy people across ages. A second PCR, run for 7 to 11 cycles, used a sample-barcoded 5' primer plus a J-beta primer mix. TCRdb ran MiXCR on the 5' RACE reads and lists one entry per CDR3 protein. In the table there are 730,000 or so distinct CDR3 sequences, less than 45% of which are singletons. The sequenced sample consisted of blood. The receptor source for this set is an elderly man in good health.

The chain employs TRBV20-1 and TRBJ2-7; no clear D. Trimming pared 4 bases from V and 0 bases from J, leaving 13 bases between. The germline V gene has CDR1 DFQATT and CDR2 SNEGSKA (reference sequence). This CDR3 is built from 14 residues. Here the CDR3 reads CSAKATLSSYEQYF. CDR3 sequence (DNA): TGCAGTGCTAAGGCTACCCTTAGCTCCTACGAGCAGTACTTC.

This chain uses TRBV3-1 with TRBJ2-4; D tentatively reads TRBD1 or TRBD2 (5 bases each). Germline CDR1 LGHDT, CDR2 YNNKEL (reference sequence). The CDR3 totals 14 residues. Trimming removed 1 base from V and 13 bases from J, with 17 bases in between. This CDR3 is CASSQVQDLGEQYF. CDR3 in DNA: TGTGCCAGCAGCCAAGTACAGGATCTTGGGGAGCAGTACTTC.

The V and J genes are TRBV4-2 and TRBJ2-2, with 12 bases matching TRBD2. In germline, CDR1 is LGHNA, CDR2 YNFKEQ. The CDR3 is 19 amino acids. V lost 1 base, J lost 6 bases, and 12 bases stayed unmatched. CDR3 nucleotides: TGTGCCAGCAGCCAAGGCAAGACTAGCGGGAGATGGGACGCCGGGGAGCTGTTTTTT. Translation: CASSQGKTSGRWDAGELFF.

The V and J genes are TRBV10-3 and TRBJ2-1; 8 nucleotides agree with TRBD2. The V gene's germline CDR1 is ENHRY and CDR2 SYGVKD. V lost 3 bases and J lost 3; bases outside the gene matches: 10. This CDR3 is built from 17 residues. This CDR3 is CAISDPRTAGVYNEQFF. The CDR3 nucleotides read TGTGCCATCAGTGACCCTAGGACAGCGGGAGTCTACAATGAGCAGTTCTTC.

As regards this clonotype: Mismatch with germline at one junction end may stem from a read error. The chain recombines TRBV11-3 with TRBJ2-1; 8 bases are shared with TRBD2. This CDR3 spans 14 amino acids. Germline values: CDR1 SGHNT, CDR2 YENEEA. The CDR3 nucleotides are TGTGCCAGCAGCTTGGGACTAGGGTACAATGAGCGGTTCTTC. Translating it yields CASSLGLGYNERFF.

This clonotype was observed many times. The chain uses TRBV4-2 and TRBJ2-3; 9 bases align to TRBD2. Trimming at V came to 0 bases and at J to 3 bases, leaving 4 bases not matched to a gene. The CDR3 length is 16 residues. CDR1 and CDR2 from the germline V gene are LGHNA and YNFKEQ. The CDR3 region has the DNA TGTGCCAGCAGCCAAGAGGCTAGCGGGGCTACAGATACGCAGTATTTT. It codes for CASSQEASGATDTQYF.

This clonotype was counted only a few times. The chain combines TRBV12-3 or TRBV12-4 with TRBJ2-7; TRBD1 aligns across 8 bases. The CDR3 spans 15 residues. V gave up 6 bases and J gave up 0 bases; unmatched junction bases: 7. The CDR3 spells CASSGGDRTSYEQYF. CDR3 bases: TGTGCCAGCAGCGGTGGGGACAGGACCTCCTACGAGCAGTACTTC.

This chain joins TRBV30 and TRBJ2-7; 7 bases agree with TRBD1. The germline V gene has CDR1 GTSNPN and CDR2 SVGIG (reference sequence). The CDR3 spans 12 residues. V was pared by 1 base and J by 5 bases, with 2 bases of the junction left unmatched. The CDR3 sequence is CAWSAQGDEQYF. The CDR3 nucleotides read TGTGCCTGGAGTGCCCAGGGGGACGAGCAGTACTTC.

This chain joins TRBV9 and TRBJ2-3; TRBD2 might be the D (6 bases). Germline CDR1 and CDR2: SGDLS and YYNGEE. The CDR3 runs to 14 residues. With 4 bases removed from V and 2 bases from J, the gap between germline ends came to 11 bases. DNA for the CDR3: TGTGCCAGCAGCACCCGGGACTTCACAGATACGCAGTATTTT. Amino acid sequence: CASSTRDFTDTQYF.

About this clonotype itself: A read error may be the cause here, since a much bigger clone is one base away. This chain uses TRBV7-9 with TRBJ1-1, with D possibly being TRBD1 (5 bases). With 5 bases removed from V and 2 bases from J, the gap between germline ends came to 12 bases. CDR3 length equals 14 residues. The germline V gene encodes CDR1 SEHNR and CDR2 FQNEAQ (reference sequence). The CDR3 DNA is TGTGCCAGCAGCCACGGGGGGACTAACACTGAAGCTTTCTTT. It specifies CASSHGGTNTEAFF.

V gene TRBV5-1 combines with J gene TRBJ1-1; TRBD1 matches 10 bases. V lost 4 bases to trimming and J lost 4 bases; unmatched junction nucleotides: 10. The CDR3 has 16 amino acids. The germline gives CDR1 SGHRS, CDR2 YFSETQ. CDR3 loop: CASSTSTGGIRTEAFF. CDR3 DNA: TGCGCCAGCAGCACTTCGACAGGGGGCATACGCACTGAAGCTTTCTTT.

This clonotype was seen only a few times. The rearrangement joins TRBV7-9 to TRBJ2-7; 12 bases match TRBD2. J gave up 5 bases and V 1 base, and 3 bases lay outside the gene matches. Germline V gene lookup returns CDR1 SEHNR and CDR2 FQNEAQ (reference sequence). The CDR3 sequence is 15 residues long. CDR3 in amino acids: CASSLVLAGGNEQYF. CDR3 bases: TGTGCCAGCAGCTTAGTACTAGCGGGAGGAAACGAGCAGTACTTC. Filled out from reference TRBV7-9 and TRBJ2-7, the complete variable domain reads DTGVSQNPRHKITKRGQNVTFRCDPISEHNRLYWYRQTLGQGPEFLTYFQNEAQLEKSRLLSDRFSAERPKGSFSTLEIQRTEQGDSAMYLCASSLVLAGGNEQYFGPGTRLTVT.

J is TRBJ2-5 and V is TRBV6-1, with a tentative D call TRBD1 (6 bases). Germline lookup yields CDR1 MNHNS and CDR2 SASEGT. The V end was cut by 5 bases, the J end by 1 base, with 11 bases between. The CDR3 has 14 residues. CDR3 nucleotides: TGTGCCAGCAGTCGAGGGACACTCCAAGAGACCCAGTACTTC. It specifies CASSRGTLQETQYF.

The chain is built from TRBV4-3 and TRBJ2-6; D perhaps matches TRBD1 (6 bases). The germline V and J ends were trimmed by 4 bases and 4 bases, with 23 bases remaining between them. The CDR3 has 19 residues. Germline assignment: CDR1 LGHNA and CDR2 YSLEER. As DNA, the CDR3 is TGCGCCAGCAGCCCAGGAATGGCCAGGGGAGCTTCCGGGGCCAACGTCCTGACTTTC. The encoded protein is CASSPGMARGASGANVLTF.

The chain couples TRBV20-1 to TRBJ1-1; D remains ambiguous. V lost 0 bases to trimming and J lost 2 bases, with 4 bases between them. Germline assignment: CDR1 DFQATT and CDR2 SNEGSKA (reference sequence). The CDR3 is 12 amino acids. CDR3 sequence reads: CSARDPNTEAFF. The CDR3 DNA reads as TGCAGTGCTAGAGATCCTAACACTGAAGCTTTCTTT.

This rearrangement joins TRBV25-1 to TRBJ1-2; D is undetermined. The germline gives CDR1 MGHDK, CDR2 SYGVNS. With 2 bases removed from V and 6 bases from J, the gap between germline ends came to 13 bases. The CDR3 sequence is 14 residues long. CDR3 bases: TGTGCCAGCAGTGAACTAAAGGGTCCGGATGGCTACACCTTC. It translates to CASSELKGPDGYTF.

Turning to this clonotype: A clone one base away is much larger, so this may be a read error. The chain recombines TRBV5-1 with TRBJ2-5; 8 nucleotides align to TRBD1. With 5 bases clipped from V and 5 bases from J, the junction kept 11 bases outside the gene matches. This CDR3 spans 15 amino acids. Germline V lookup: CDR1 SGHRS, CDR2 YFSETQ. CDR3 protein: CASRGAGTGGETQYF. The DNA for the CDR3 is TGCGCCAGCAGAGGAGCCGGGACAGGCGGGGAGACCCAGTACTTC.

This clonotype was seen many times. One base away lies a much larger clone, so this may be a sequencing read error. V gene TRBV4-3 combines with J gene TRBJ2-1, with D maybe TRBD2 (5 bases). V lost 0 bases and J 5 bases, leaving 11 bases between the germline ends. This CDR3 region has 15 residues. Germline lookup yields CDR1 LGHNA and CDR2 YSLEER. In DNA form, the CDR3 reads TGCGCCAGCAGCCAAGATCGGACTGGACACAATGAGCAGTTCTTC. Its translation is CASSQDRTGHNEQFF.

The rearrangement uses TRBV7-2 and TRBJ2-1; possible D gene TRBD1, 6 bases. V was trimmed by 6 bases and J by 8 bases, leaving 8 bases between them. The CDR3 is 11 amino acids. Germline V gene lookup returns CDR1 SGHTA and CDR2 FQGNSA. CDR3 sequence (DNA): TGTGCCAGCAGGTACAGGGATGAGCAGTTCTTC. It encodes CASRYRDEQFF.

The J gene is TRBJ2-5, the V gene TRBV12-3 or TRBV12-4; the D gene is possibly TRBD1 (5 bases). This CDR3 has 12 amino acids. V was pared by 4 bases and J by 11 bases, with 14 bases between. CDR3 bases: TGTGCCAGCAGTTCCCCGACACAGGAGCAGTACTTC. Its translation: CASSSPTQEQYF.

The sample holds many counts of this clonotype. This chain uses TRBV7-6 with TRBJ2-5; 13 nucleotides line up with TRBD2. V lost 5 bases to trimming and J lost 11 bases; unmatched junction nucleotides: 11. From germline, CDR1 is SGHVS and CDR2 FNYEAQ. This CDR3 is built from 15 residues. Here the CDR3 reads CASSPAGTSGKVQYF. In nucleotides, the CDR3 is TGTGCCAGCAGCCCCGCCGGGACTAGCGGGAAGGTACAGTACTTC.